This record concerns one T cell receptor beta chain sequence. The CDR3 is 12 residues long. Per the germline V gene, CDR1 is SGHDT and CDR2 is YYEEEE. V lost 4 bases and J 8 bases, leaving 9 bases between the germline ends. In the original workflow: Amplification with reference gene primers provided the estimates of nucleated cell counts. Assay: immunoSEQ multiplex PCR; the TCRdb copy retains only in-frame clones and omits some. V and J calls and clone size follow that table, whereas D and trimming were derived from the DNA. Of under 200,000 clones listed, around four fifths are singletons. This sample stems from a study of blood T cell repertoires in COVID-19.

This rearrangement joins TRBV5-6 to TRBJ2-2; D is unresolved. Sequencing used peripheral blood. The clonotype originates from a woman in her 70s who had recovered from COVID-19. CDR3 protein: CASSPPVGELFF. The CDR3 DNA follows: TGTGCCAGCAGCCCCCCGGTGGGGGAGCTGTTTTTT.